In this sample, the clone carrying this T cell receptor beta chain turned up once. Positively selected for CCR7, the CD45RO-negative cells used as naive CD8 cells excluded terminally differentiated effector memory CD45RA+ cells. The sample belongs to a study of shared clonotypes between healthy human individuals. Whole-study context: CD4 naive and memory got three plates each, CD8 naive two, CD8 memory one.

Some clones are missing from TCRdb's copy, which holds only in-frame ones; the method was immunoSEQ multiplex PCR. The sample lists about 820,000 clones; 90% to 95% were seen once. The sequencing sample was made of naive CD8+ T cells sorted from blood. The TCR sequence derives from a man aged 25 to 45 in good health.

The CDR3 region is CASSPASGQGNYNEQFF. DNA of the CDR3: TGTGCCAGCAGTCCTGCGTCGGGACAGGGGAATTACAATGAGCAGTTCTTC. This rearrangement joins TRBV27 to TRBJ2-1; 10 positions match TRBD1. Trimming at V came to 5 bases and at J to 4 bases, leaving 11 bases not matched to a gene. Looked up from germline, CDR1 is MNHEY and CDR2 is SMNVEV (reference sequence). The CDR3 covers 17 residues.